The present TCR beta chain was sequenced within a study of cytomegalovirus exposure and HLA in healthy donors. The study's findings and limits: Segments of the TCR beta V type were, in most cases, productive about 90% or about 30% of the time in an earlier analysis.

As to this clone: The antigen is not known.

Germline CDR1 and CDR2: SNHLY and FYNNEI. The CDR3 length is 15 residues. V was clipped by 4 bases and J by 0 bases; unmatched bases: 3. Primers: 60 Vbeta forward and 13 Jbeta reverse. Produced via immunoSEQ multiplex PCR; TCRdb's table is partial and in-frame only. The table has 160,000 or so clones, roughly four fifths seen once. The TCR sequence derives from a middle-aged man in good health and CMV-seronegative. The chain couples TRBV2 to TRBJ2-7; 10 bases are shared with TRBD1. The sample taken for sequencing was PBMCs. CDR3 residues: CASSGQGATSYEQYF. The CDR3 DNA sequence: TGTGCCAGCAGTGGACAGGGGGCAACCTCCTACGAGCAGTACTTC.